Below, 21 T cell receptor beta chains from the same sample are listed, as sequenced in a study of cytomegalovirus exposure and HLA in healthy donors. PCR employed 60 Vbeta and 13 Jbeta primers. Data came from immunoSEQ multiplex PCR; TCRdb stores just in-frame clones and leaves some out. This repertoire shows about 96,000 clones, 60% to 75% found once; its top ten account for 14%. The specimen sequenced was PBMCs. The receptors stem from a woman in her seventies in good health and CMV-seropositive.

The gene calls are TRBV19 and TRBJ1-5; 10 nucleotides agree with TRBD1. The CDR3 length is 15 residues. V was pared by 6 bases and J by 2 bases, with 4 bases of the junction left unmatched. Germline values: CDR1 LNHDA, CDR2 SQIVND (reference sequence). The CDR3 region has the DNA TGTGCCAGTAGCCACGGGACAGGGGGCAATCAGCCCCAGCATTTT. Translation gives CASSHGTGGNQPQHF.

The chain couples TRBV11-2 to TRBJ2-7; D uncertain. This CDR3 has 14 residues. Germline CDR1 SGHAT, CDR2 FQNNGV. V was pared by 1 base and J by 5 bases, with 12 bases between. The CDR3: CASSLVPTTDEQYF. CDR3 nucleotides: TGTGCCAGCAGCTTAGTTCCCACAACCGACGAGCAGTACTTC.

To note about this clone: Its ends do not fully match the called genes, so a read error is possible. This sequence joins TRBV7-9 and TRBJ2-3; possibly TRBD1 for D (6 bases). This CDR3 has 16 residues. Looked up from germline, CDR1 is SEHNR and CDR2 is FQNEAQ (reference sequence). The CDR3 protein is CSSSDQRGSGTDTQYF. DNA for the CDR3: TGTTCCAGCAGCGACCAAAGGGGGTCCGGCACAGATACGCAGTATTTT.

This chain's CDR3 is CASSVGAGGPNEQFF. As DNA, the CDR3 is TGTGCCAGCAGCGTAGGTGCGGGAGGGCCCAATGAGCAGTTCTTC. This chain joins TRBV9 and TRBJ2-1; 9 bases map to TRBD2. This CDR3 region has 15 residues. Germline V gene data show CDR1 as SGDLS and CDR2 as YYNGEE. Unmatched junction bases numbered 4, after V lost 0 bases and J lost 6 bases.

V and J are TRBV27 and TRBJ2-7, with D maybe TRBD1 (5 bases). V was shortened by 5 bases and J by 3 bases, with 11 bases between the two germline ends. The CDR3 has 13 residues. Germline-derived CDR1 and CDR2 are MNHEY and SMNVEV (reference sequence). Here the CDR3 DNA reads TGTGCCAGCAGTATCAGGGTATTCTACGAGCAGTACTTC. It yields the protein CASSIRVFYEQYF.

Only a few counts were recorded for this clone. J is TRBJ2-5 and V is TRBV7-9; 12 bases agree with TRBD2. V was clipped by 1 base and J by 0 bases; unmatched bases: 6. Germline CDR1 reads SEHNR; CDR2 reads FQNEAQ (reference sequence). The CDR3 runs 18 residues. The DNA of the CDR3 is TGTGCCAGCAGCTTAGGGGTGACTAGCGGGAGATACCAAGAGACCCAGTACTTC. Translation gives CASSLGVTSGRYQETQYF.

V gene TRBV2 combines with J gene TRBJ2-4; the match to TRBD1 covers 12 bases. V lost 2 bases, J lost 10 bases, and 6 bases stayed unmatched. CDR3 length equals 15 residues. Germline-derived CDR1 and CDR2 are SNHLY and FYNNEI. The CDR3 spells CASSETGQGAWIQYF. CDR3 bases: TGTGCCAGCAGTGAAACGGGACAGGGGGCTTGGATTCAGTACTTC.

This clone has only one observation. The rearrangement uses TRBV7-2 and TRBJ2-7, with 8 bases that match TRBD1. This CDR3 is built from 14 residues. The trim removed 5 bases at V and 2 bases at J, leaving 5 bases unmatched. Germline V gene lookup returns CDR1 SGHTA and CDR2 FQGNSA. The CDR3 region is CASSQGTGTYEQYF. CDR3 nucleotide sequence: TGTGCCAGCAGCCAGGGGACAGGTACCTACGAGCAGTACTTC.

This clone was seen once. The gene calls are TRBV7-3 and TRBJ1-1; 8 bases are shared with TRBD1. CDR1 SGHTA and CDR2 FQGTGA come from the germline V gene. This CDR3 comprises 12 residues. V shed 5 bases, J shed 8 bases, and the junction held 4 bases outside the gene matches. The CDR3 sequence: CASSRGQGEAFF. In DNA form, the CDR3 reads TGTGCCAGCAGCCGTGGACAGGGCGAAGCTTTCTTT.

For the CDR3, the DNA is TGTGCCAGCAGCGTAATGGAACCGGGACACACCTCTGGAAACACCATATATTTT. Amino acids: CASSVMEPGHTSGNTIYF. V is TRBV9 and J is TRBJ1-3; D possibly corresponds to TRBD1 (6 bases). The CDR3 sequence is 18 residues long. Trimming removed 1 base from V and 0 bases from J, with 17 bases in between. CDR1 is SGDLS and CDR2 is YYNGEE in the germline V gene.

Notes on this clone: One end of the junction fails to match germline, which may point to a read error. At the DNA level, this CDR3 is encoded by other sequences in the same sample as well. V gene TRBV7-7 combines with J gene TRBJ1-4; a possible D gene is TRBD1 (5 bases). Germline CDR1 is SSHAT and CDR2 is FNYEAQ (reference sequence). This CDR3 has 14 residues. The CDR3 loop reads CASSPTVNNEKLFF. DNA for the CDR3: TGTGCTAGCAGCCCGACAGTTAATAATGAAAAACTGTTTTTT.

The rearrangement joins TRBV7-8 to TRBJ1-1; D is uncertain. Germline CDR1 reads SGHVS; CDR2 reads FQNEAQ. V shed 8 bases and J shed 4 bases, with 14 bases lying between them. The CDR3 covers 13 residues. Here the CDR3 DNA reads TGTGCCAGCTTGGCGGGCCGGGGCACTGAAGCTTTCTTT. Its protein is CASLAGRGTEAFF. The full variable domain, in which reference TRBV7-8 and TRBJ1-1 provide the parts outside the CDR3, is GAGVSQSPRYKVAKRGQDVALRCDPISGHVSLFWYQQALGQGPEFLTYFQNEAQLDKSGLPSDRFFAERPEGSVSTLKIQRTQQEDSAVYLCASLAGRGTEAFFGQGTRLTVV.

The chain recombines TRBV15 with TRBJ2-1; 7 nucleotides agree with TRBD1. CDR3 length equals 15 residues. V lost 4 bases and J lost 7; bases outside the gene matches: 10. The germline CDR1 and CDR2 sequences are LNHNV and YYDKDF (reference sequence). CDR3: CATSTDRALGNEQFF. The CDR3 DNA sequence: TGTGCCACCAGCACAGACAGGGCCTTGGGAAATGAGCAGTTCTTC.

The gene calls are TRBV12-5 and TRBJ2-1; 8 positions match TRBD2. There are 17 residues in the CDR3. Losses at the gene ends were 0 bases for V and 7 bases for J; bases not matched to a gene: 11. Germline-derived CDR1 and CDR2 are LGHNT and FRNRAP. CDR3 amino acids: CASGLVPGGGLMNEQFF. CDR3 nucleotide sequence: TGTGCTAGTGGTTTGGTACCCGGGGGGGGACTTATGAATGAGCAGTTCTTC.

This clone has more than one count but fewer than ten. The chain couples TRBV11-2 to TRBJ2-3; 7 bases fit TRBD2. CDR3 length: 16 amino acids. Germline V gene lookup returns CDR1 SGHAT and CDR2 FQNNGV. The ends lost 1 base at V and 0 bases at J; junction bases unmatched: 4. CDR3 sequence: CASSLAIGGSTDTQYF. In DNA, the CDR3 is TGTGCCAGCAGCTTAGCCATCGGGGGGAGCACAGATACGCAGTATTTT.

The genes are TRBV5-4 and TRBJ2-7; TRBD2 agrees at 8 bases. The V gene end was trimmed by 9 bases and the J gene end by 0 bases; junction bases not matched to a gene: 14. Germline CDR1 reads SGHNT; CDR2 reads YYREEE (reference sequence). The CDR3 totals 16 residues. The CDR3 region has the DNA TGTGCCACCCAGGACCCGGGGGGGCGGGCCTCCTACGAGCAGTACTTC. Translating it yields CATQDPGGRASYEQYF. The full variable domain, its missing parts supplied by reference TRBV5-4 and TRBJ2-7, is ETGVTQSPTHLIKTRGQQVTLRCSSQSGHNTVSWYQQALGQGPQFIFQYYREEENGRGNFPPRFSGLQFPNYSSELNVNALELDDSALYLCATQDPGGRASYEQYFGPGTRLTVT.

V gene TRBV10-3 combines with J gene TRBJ1-2; perhaps TRBD1 as D (6 bases). V was trimmed by 0 bases and J by 2 bases, leaving 13 bases between them. The CDR3 is 16 amino acids. Germline V CDR1 and CDR2: ENHRY, SYGVKD. CDR3 region: CAISESGGRVNYGYTF. For the CDR3, the DNA is TGTGCCATCAGTGAGTCGGGGGGGCGGGTGAACTATGGCTACACCTTC.

As DNA, the CDR3 is TGTGCCAGCTCACCGCTGAAAAGTAGCGGGACCTCTGGGGCCAACGTCCTGACTTTC. It yields the protein CASSPLKSSGTSGANVLTF. The chain couples TRBV18 to TRBJ2-6; 8 bases fit TRBD2. CDR1 and CDR2 from the germline V gene are KGHSH and LQKENI. The CDR3 sequence is 19 residues long. The trim removed 3 bases at V and 0 bases at J, leaving 10 bases unmatched. Drawing the rest from reference TRBV18 and TRBJ2-6, the complete variable domain is NAGVMQNPRHLVRRRGQEARLRCSPMKGHSHVYWYRQLPEEGLKFMVYLQKENIIDESGMPKERFSAEFPKEGPSILRIQQVVRGDSAAYFCASSPLKSSGTSGANVLTFGAGSRLTVL.

This clone was recorded once. The chain recombines TRBV4-1 with TRBJ2-1, with 10 bases identical to TRBD1. Germline V gives CDR1 MGHRA, CDR2 YSYEKL. The CDR3 runs 16 residues. Trimming removed 1 base from V and 5 bases from J; junction bases left unmatched: 5. CDR3 in amino acids: CASSQVGTGVDNEQFF. The CDR3 DNA is TGCGCCAGCAGCCAAGTGGGGACAGGGGTGGACAATGAGCAGTTCTTC.

This chain uses TRBV28 with TRBJ2-5; tentative D call: TRBD2 (6 bases). From germline, CDR1 is MDHEN and CDR2 SYDVKM. This CDR3 is built from 12 residues. Trimming took 7 bases from V and 5 from J, leaving 11 bases between them. The chain's CDR3 is CASNQGRETQYF. The CDR3 bases are TGTGCCAGCAACCAAGGGAGGGAGACCCAGTACTTC.

This clone has more than one count but fewer than ten. V is TRBV7-3 and J is TRBJ2-1, with 14 bases that match TRBD2. This CDR3 has 19 residues. Germline-derived CDR1 and CDR2 are SGHTA and FQGTGA. V lost 0 bases and J lost 4; bases outside the gene matches: 8. CDR3 sequence: CASSLTGLAGEGPYNEQFF. Written as DNA, the CDR3 is TGTGCCAGCAGCTTAACGGGACTAGCGGGGGAGGGCCCTTACAATGAGCAGTTCTTC.